This TCR beta chain was retrieved from a study of glioma-infiltrating T cells. General study points: Above-expected tissue-blood divergence occurred in all gliomas, most in low-grade ones. CDR3 overlap between tissue and blood was very small.

The V gene lost 4 bases and the J gene lost 6 bases, with 16 bases spanning the gap. The CDR3 totals 15 residues. Germline V gene lookup returns CDR1 MNHNS and CDR2 SASEGT. Amplification of TCR alpha and beta CDR3 regions from RNA used iRepertoire nested multiplex PCR. Tissue mRNA or PBMC total RNA, about 95-450 ng, went into one-step reverse transcription and amplification. TCRdb used MiXCR to reprocess the multiplex PCR reads, holding one entry per CDR3 protein. The sample includes 170,000 or so distinct CDR3 sequences, under 55% of them seen just once. This clonotype was seen repeatedly, ten times or more. Its antigen is undetermined.

The chain joins TRBV6-1 to TRBJ2-1; the D gene is possibly TRBD2 (6 bases). The sequencing sample was made of glioma tissue, nonneoplastic brain tissue, or PBMCs (not recorded which). This TCR was recovered from a human donor with low-grade glioma or glioblastoma, undergoing nonglioma brain surgery, or in good health (not recorded which). CDR3 DNA: TGTGCCAGCAGTGCCCCTAGCGCCGGGCCCAATGAGCAGTTCTTC. It specifies CASSAPSAGPNEQFF.